This record concerns one T cell receptor (beta chain) sequence. Its cognate antigen is unknown. These data come from a study of monozygotic twins with inflammatory bowel disease. The length of the CDR3 is 18 residues. Germline V gene sequence: CDR1 SGHRS, CDR2 YFSETQ. Study-level points and caveats: IBD patients share fewer clonotypes with other people than healthy twins do, especially with disease activity.

Whole blood supplied total RNA, and T cells were not sorted. The team made cDNA by running eight separate reactions for each sample. Nested amplification of TCRalpha and TCRbeta cDNA involved two PCRs of roughly 17 and 9 cycles. No DNA is given; TCRdb re-called the 5' RACE reads and lists each CDR3 protein once. The sample totals under 200,000 distinct CDR3 sequences. The sequenced material came from blood. The J gene is TRBJ2-6, the V gene TRBV5-1; the TCRdb D gene call, TRBD2, has no DNA to confirm it. The source is a human donor with ulcerative colitis or Crohn's disease, or a healthy co-twin of an affected twin (not recorded which). CDR3 protein: CASSLEGPGSSGANVLTF.